This T cell receptor beta chain was documented in a study of OX40 agonist ivuxolimab in advanced cancers. CDR3 length equals 14 residues. V lost 1 base, J lost 5 bases, and 8 bases lay in between. Germline V gene sequence: CDR1 SEHNR, CDR2 FQNEAQ (reference sequence). Turning to this clone: Its antigen is still unknown.

Repertoires were generated with immunoSEQ multiplex PCR, while TCRdb's copy carries only in-frame clones and drops some. Altogether more than 80,000 clones are present, about 90% being singletons, with the ten largest covering around 1.5%. Findings of the study overall: More expanded clones were found, on average, in CD8+ than in CD4+ T cells.

The receptor was derived from an adult with an advanced solid tumor such as melanoma, head and neck, liver or kidney cancer. The sequencing here drew on CD4+ or CD8+ T cells sorted from blood, taken in a trial of the OX40 agonist ivuxolimab. V gene TRBV7-9 combines with J gene TRBJ1-4; D call uncertain. Here the CDR3 DNA reads TGTGCCAGCAGCTTAGGGGCCCCAAATGAAAAACTGTTTTTT. It is translated as CASSLGAPNEKLFF.